Reported below is one TCR beta chain. Its target is unknown. The source of the sample is a study of cytomegalovirus exposure and HLA in healthy donors. The study, taken as a whole, reports: In a later analysis, V- and J-gene trimming of beta chains associated with a DCLRE1C missense variant, replicated independently. Investigators reported 164 TCR beta chains as tied to cytomegalovirus.

CDR3 length: 17 residues. Looked up from germline, CDR1 is SGHVS and CDR2 is FNYEAQ. V dropped 5 bases and J dropped 3; count of bases not matched to a gene: 15. 60 Vbeta and 13 Jbeta primers were used in PCR. The protocol was immunoSEQ multiplex PCR, while the TCRdb copy is restricted to in-frame clones and leaves out a portion. This sample yields around 130,000 clones, of which roughly 83% are seen a single time; roughly 1.2% belongs to the top ten. The clonotype was recovered from a girl aged 2 to 9 in good health and CMV-seronegative. Sequenced: PBMCs. The chain uses TRBV7-6 and TRBJ2-7; TRBD2 agrees at 8 bases. CDR3 nucleotides: TGTGCCAGCAGCCTCTCCGGACTAGCAGAGGAACGCTACGAGCAGTACTTC. Translating gives CASSLSGLAEERYEQYF.